Shown below are 8 T cell receptor beta chains from a single sample sequenced in a study of T-cell memory formation after mild COVID-19. TCRdb independently ran MiXCR on the 5' RACE reads; one entry per CDR3 protein. The table has a few hundred thousand distinct CDR3 sequences, roughly 19% seen once. Source material: PBMCs or a T cell subset sorted from them (not recorded which). The receptors were sampled from a man in his late teens or twenties who had mild COVID-19 (a few samples of this study predate the infection). Cell type and time point are not known.

The V gene is TRBV7-2, the J gene TRBJ2-3; 13 positions match TRBD2. Trimming took 4 bases from V and 6 from J; bases not matched to a gene: 13. The CDR3 is 18 residues long. Germline V CDR1 and CDR2: SGHTA, FQGNSA. CDR3 region: CASSWPRGLAGAADTQYF. The CDR3 DNA reads TGTGCCAGCAGCTGGCCCCGCGGACTAGCGGGGGCTGCGGATACGCAGTATTTT.

This clonotype turned up a few times. This rearrangement joins TRBV29-1 to TRBJ1-5; TRBD1 matches at 9 bases. The V segment lost 4 bases and the J segment 3 bases; nucleotides outside the gene matches: 7. The CDR3 contains 15 residues. Germline CDR1 is SQVTM and CDR2 is ANQGSEA. CDR3 nucleotides: TGCAGCGTTGGTTCTGGGACAGGGCACAATCAGCCCCAGCATTTT. Protein sequence: CSVGSGTGHNQPQHF. Full variable domain (outside the CDR3, taken from reference TRBV29-1 and TRBJ1-5): SAVISQKPSRDICQRGTSLTIQCQVDSQVTMMFWYRQQPGQSLTLIATANQGSEATYESGFVIDKFPISRPNLTFSTLTVSNMSPEDSSIYLCSVGSGTGHNQPQHFGDGTRLSIL.

V gene TRBV18 combines with J gene TRBJ1-1, with D perhaps TRBD1 (5 bases). The germline V and J ends were trimmed by 6 bases and 1 base, with 21 bases remaining between them. This CDR3 region has 17 residues. The V gene's germline CDR1 is KGHSH and CDR2 LQKENI. The CDR3 loop reads CASSQGEIQGQNTEAFF. CDR3 sequence (DNA): TGTGCCAGCTCGCAAGGCGAAATTCAGGGTCAGAACACTGAAGCTTTCTTT.

The chain employs TRBV9 and TRBJ2-5; D might be TRBD1 (5 bases). The CDR3 runs to 15 residues. Germline assignment: CDR1 SGDLS and CDR2 YYNGEE. V lost 4 bases to trimming and J lost 1 base, with 14 bases between them. In DNA form, the CDR3 reads TGTGCCAGCAGCTGGGGCTGTGAAACCCAAGAGACCCAGTACTTC. Its protein is CASSWGCETQETQYF.

The chain joins TRBV5-1 to TRBJ2-7; TRBD1 matches 10 bases. The CDR3 contains 16 residues. Germline CDR1 is SGHRS and CDR2 is YFSETQ. Trimming at V came to 4 bases and at J to 5 bases, leaving 12 bases not matched to a gene. The CDR3: CASSIRQGAIVDEQYF. CDR3 DNA sequence: TGCGCCAGCAGCATCCGACAGGGGGCGATTGTGGACGAGCAGTACTTC.

This clonotype was observed at least ten times. The chain carries TRBV7-9 and TRBJ2-1, with D unclear. CDR3 size: 11 residues. V lost 1 base to trimming and J lost 9 bases, with 4 bases between them. The germline gives CDR1 SEHNR, CDR2 FQNEAQ (reference sequence). CDR3 sequence: CASSLDSEQFF. CDR3 nucleotide sequence: TGTGCCAGCAGCTTAGACAGTGAGCAGTTCTTC.

The chain joins TRBV6-5 to TRBJ2-3; D is uncertain. V lost 8 bases and J lost 2, with 5 bases in between. This CDR3 contains 11 residues. The germline V gene has CDR1 MNHEY and CDR2 SVGAGI. This CDR3 reads CASANTDTQYF. In DNA, the CDR3 is TGTGCCAGCGCAAACACAGATACGCAGTATTTT.

The chain recombines TRBV7-9 with TRBJ1-1; a weak D match, TRBD1 (5 bases). Trimming took 3 bases from V and 5 from J, leaving 13 bases between them. From germline, CDR1 is SEHNR and CDR2 FQNEAQ (reference sequence). CDR3 length: 14 amino acids. The CDR3 loop reads CASSFIGGGTEAFF. The CDR3 DNA is TGTGCCAGCAGCTTCATCGGGGGTGGAACTGAAGCTTTCTTT.